Presented here are 20 T cell receptor beta chains from one specimen sequenced in a study of OX40 agonist ivuxolimab in advanced cancers. Assay used: immunoSEQ multiplex PCR; TCRdb lists only in-frame clones, some missing. Of some 41,000 clones in the sample, approximately 91% are singletons; the top ten hold 19%. The sample in question was CD4+ or CD8+ T cells sorted from blood, obtained in a trial of the OX40 agonist ivuxolimab. Every receptor here comes from an adult with an advanced solid tumor such as melanoma, head and neck, liver or kidney cancer.

This chain uses TRBV2 with TRBJ1-4, with D unresolved. The CDR3 totals 16 residues. Germline-derived CDR1 and CDR2 are SNHLY and FYNNEI. Trimming cost V 1 base and J 2 bases, with 11 bases left between them. The CDR3 here is CASSEGMLTTNEKLFF. As DNA, the CDR3 is TGTGCCAGCAGTGAAGGGATGCTGACTACTAATGAAAAACTGTTTTTT.

The rearrangement links TRBV4-1 to TRBJ1-3, with unresolved D. This CDR3 spans 15 amino acids. The V end lost 8 bases, the J end lost 0 bases, and 14 bases lay between the germline ends. Germline V gives CDR1 MGHRA, CDR2 YSYEKL. Here the CDR3 DNA reads TGCGCCAGCTCACGCGCGGTATCCTCTGGAAACACCATATATTTT. Its protein product is CASSRAVSSGNTIYF.

The rearrangement joins TRBV9 to TRBJ2-2, with a tentative D call TRBD1 (6 bases). The ends were cut back, 0 bases at V and 4 bases at J, with 10 bases in the middle. This CDR3 is built from 15 residues. Germline V lookup: CDR1 SGDLS, CDR2 YYNGEE. The CDR3 coding sequence is TGTGCCAGCAGCGTAGAACAGGGTGCCACCGGGGAGCTGTTTTTT. Translating it yields CASSVEQGATGELFF. The full variable domain, its missing parts supplied by reference TRBV9 and TRBJ2-2, is DSGVTQTPKHLITATGQRVTLRCSPRSGDLSVYWYQQSLDQGLQFLIQYYNGEERAKGNILERFSAQQFPDLHSELNLSSLELGDSALYFCASSVEQGATGELFFGEGSRLTVL.

The chain combines TRBV5-1 with TRBJ2-7; 7 nucleotides align to TRBD1. Germline V gene data show CDR1 as SGHRS and CDR2 as YFSETQ. Germline trimming cut 7 bases from V and 3 bases from J; bases unmatched to any gene: 4. CDR3 length: 12 amino acids. The CDR3 DNA follows: TGCGCCAGCTGGGACAGACTCTACGAGCAGTACTTC. Protein sequence: CASWDRLYEQYF.

V is TRBV2 and J is TRBJ1-2, with 7 positions matching TRBD1. The V segment lost 6 bases and the J segment 9 bases; nucleotides outside the gene matches: 7. The germline CDR1 and CDR2 sequences are SNHLY and FYNNEI. The CDR3 extends over 12 amino acids. The CDR3 loop is CASRGQSMRYTF. CDR3 in DNA: TGTGCCAGCAGGGGACAGAGTATGCGCTACACCTTC.

This rearrangement joins TRBV2 to TRBJ2-1; D is perhaps TRBD2 (6 bases). The V end was cut by 6 bases, the J end by 0 bases, with 12 bases between. CDR1 SNHLY and CDR2 FYNNEI come from the germline V gene. The length of the CDR3 is 15 residues. The CDR3 is CASSPDGSSYNEQFF. As DNA, the CDR3 is TGTGCCAGCAGCCCCGACGGGAGCTCCTACAATGAGCAGTTCTTC.

The chain links TRBV7-9 to TRBJ1-3, with D unresolved. Germline values: CDR1 SEHNR, CDR2 FQNEAQ (reference sequence). Trimming took off 3 bases at V and 0 bases at J, with 6 bases between the two ends. The CDR3 is 14 residues long. The CDR3 reads CASSFPVSGNTIYF. In DNA, the CDR3 is TGTGCCAGCAGCTTCCCGGTCTCTGGAAACACCATATATTTT.

The rearrangement joins TRBV19 to TRBJ1-1; D call uncertain. V was cut by 3 bases and J by 5 bases, with 13 bases left in between. This CDR3 comprises 14 residues. Germline V gene sequence: CDR1 LNHDA, CDR2 SQIVND (reference sequence). DNA for the CDR3: TGTGCCAGTAGTATTACGGACGGACTGACTGAAGCTTTCTTT. Translation gives CASSITDGLTEAFF.

There are a few counts of this clone. The rearrangement links TRBV29-1 to TRBJ1-2; D not certain. The CDR3 loop spans 10 amino acids. Germline lookup yields CDR1 SQVTM and CDR2 ANQGSEA. V was trimmed by 5 bases and J by 4 bases, leaving 5 bases between them. CDR3 protein: CSVPPYGYTF. The CDR3, as DNA: TGCAGCGTTCCGCCCTATGGCTACACCTTC.

This clone was seen a handful of times. This chain joins TRBV9 and TRBJ2-7; tentatively, D is TRBD2 (6 bases). This CDR3 comprises 15 residues. Trimming pared 3 bases from V and 3 bases from J, leaving 16 bases between. The germline gives CDR1 SGDLS, CDR2 YYNGEE. CDR3 loop: CASSAGGNGLYEQYF. CDR3 coding DNA: TGTGCCAGCAGCGCCGGCGGGAACGGCCTCTACGAGCAGTACTTC.

This clone was counted only a few times. The gene calls are TRBV13 and TRBJ1-2, with D hard to call. The CDR3 contains 13 residues. V was cut by 6 bases and J by 6 bases, with 14 bases left in between. The V gene's germline CDR1 is PRHDT and CDR2 FYEKMQ (reference sequence). CDR3 residues: CASSPGNVDGYTF. The CDR3 nucleotides read TGTGCCAGCAGTCCGGGAAACGTGGATGGCTACACCTTC.

The rearrangement joins TRBV19 to TRBJ1-6, with 8 bases that match TRBD1. CDR3 length: 14 residues. CDR1 is LNHDA, CDR2 SQIVND, per germline (reference sequence). J lost 14 bases, V lost 7 bases, and 13 bases had no gene match. The CDR3: CASIGGQGLPALHF. CDR3 DNA: TGTGCCAGTATAGGAGGACAGGGTCTCCCAGCCCTCCACTTT.

This clone was recorded a few times. The rearrangement joins TRBV9 to TRBJ1-1; D gene ambiguous. V lost 0 bases, J lost 3 bases, and 12 bases lay in between. CDR3 size: 15 residues. The germline gives CDR1 SGDLS, CDR2 YYNGEE. The CDR3 here is CASSVGRQRDTEAFF. The CDR3 DNA is TGTGCCAGCAGCGTAGGGCGGCAGAGAGACACTGAAGCTTTCTTT.

The rearrangement uses TRBV10-3 and TRBJ2-7; the D gene is possibly TRBD1 (5 bases). Germline-derived CDR1 and CDR2 are ENHRY and SYGVKD. This CDR3 is built from 16 residues. Trimming removed 3 bases at V and 4 bases at J, with 19 bases between. In DNA form, the CDR3 reads TGTGCCATCAGTGAACCTGGCAGGGCGAAACTTTACGAGCAGTACTTC. Translating it yields CAISEPGRAKLYEQYF.

The sample holds one count of this clone. This chain joins TRBV5-1 and TRBJ1-2; no firm D call. V was cut by 7 bases and J by 0 bases, with 10 bases left in between. The germline V gene has CDR1 SGHRS and CDR2 YFSETQ. This CDR3 region has 13 residues. CDR3: CASSTATNYGYTF. CDR3 bases: TGCGCCAGCTCGACTGCGACTAACTATGGCTACACCTTC.

The rearrangement joins TRBV7-9 to TRBJ2-1, with 10 nucleotides matching TRBD2. Germline V CDR1 and CDR2: SEHNR, FQNEAQ (reference sequence). The CDR3 contains 18 residues. Trimming took 8 bases from V and 4 from J; bases not matched to a gene: 17. CDR3 in amino acids: CASPQWPGGLADYNEQFF. Here the CDR3 DNA reads TGTGCCAGCCCTCAATGGCCAGGTGGACTAGCGGATTACAATGAGCAGTTCTTC.

J is TRBJ2-2 and V is TRBV5-8, with 11 bases that match TRBD2. CDR3 length equals 16 residues. Unmatched junction bases numbered 8, after V lost 5 bases and J lost 5 bases. CDR1 and CDR2 from the germline V gene are SGHTS and YDEGEE. The CDR3 nucleotides read TGTGCCAGCAGATCCCGACTAGCGGGGAGTACCGGGGAGCTGTTTTTT. Its translation: CASRSRLAGSTGELFF.

The chain has TRBV19 and TRBJ2-7; the D gene is possibly TRBD2 (5 bases). The CDR3 extends over 13 amino acids. Germline V lookup: CDR1 LNHDA, CDR2 SQIVND (reference sequence). Trimming took 5 bases from V and 7 from J, leaving 15 bases between them. The CDR3 loop is CASSDGLTIEQYF. The DNA for the CDR3 is TGTGCCAGTAGTGACGGACTTACGATTGAGCAGTACTTC.

The count of this clone is one. The J gene is TRBJ2-3, the V gene TRBV5-1; D might be TRBD1 (5 bases). V was shortened by 4 bases and J by 0 bases, with 12 bases between the two germline ends. CDR1 is SGHRS, CDR2 YFSETQ, per germline. The CDR3 runs to 15 residues. CDR3 bases: TGCGCCAGCAGCGCGCCCGGACATAGCACAGATACGCAGTATTTT. Translation: CASSAPGHSTDTQYF.

This chain connects TRBV5-1 to TRBJ2-7; 8 positions match TRBD2. This CDR3 is built from 17 residues. From germline, CDR1 is SGHRS and CDR2 YFSETQ. V shed 4 bases and J 6 bases; nucleotides not matched to a gene: 18. The CDR3 DNA reads TGCGCCAGCAGCCCGGTTCCCATAGGGACTAGAGTCTTCGAGCAGTACTTC. It is translated as CASSPVPIGTRVFEQYF.